This is a list of T cell receptor beta chains from one sample in a study of shared clonotypes between healthy human individuals. Data came from immunoSEQ multiplex PCR; TCRdb stores just in-frame clones and leaves some out. The sample has millions of clones, roughly 96% seen once. What was sequenced was naive CD4+ T cells sorted from blood. Every receptor here comes from a man between 18 and 29 years old in good health. The CDR3 runs from the conserved cysteine through the conserved F or W. A D gene is named only where the DNA matches it firmly. Clone size, where shown, is once, few, many, or a class for clones that have expanded.

j_call clone_size v_call d_call cdr3_aa cdr3_nt
TRBJ2-2 . TRBV19 TRBD1 CASSIDPTGGNTGELFF TGTGCCAGTAGTATAGATCCCACAGGGGGGAACACCGGGGAGCTGTTTTTT
TRBJ2-5 . TRBV7-9 TRBD2 CASSLAPTGGRETQYF TGTGCCAGCAGCTTAGCACCGACGGGAGGCCGGGAGACCCAGTACTTC
TRBJ2-5 . TRBV6-5 . CASRTSRDSRTQYF TGTGCCAGCAGGACGTCGCGGGACAGTCGGACCCAGTACTTC
TRBJ1-6 . TRBV18 TRBD1 CASSPFETGPNNSPLHF TGTGCCAGCTCACCGTTCGAGACAGGGCCCAATAATTCACCCCTCCACTTT
TRBJ2-7 once TRBV7-9 TRBD1 CASSTRDRDHEQYF TGTGCCAGCAGCACCCGGGACAGGGACCACGAGCAGTACTTC
TRBJ2-7 . TRBV19 . CASSLRDTTYEQYF TGTGCCAGTAGTCTCCGGGACACAACTTACGAGCAGTACTTC
TRBJ1-3 . TRBV6-5 . CASSNPGGNTIYF TGTGCCAGCAGTAACCCAGGAGGAAACACCATATATTTT
TRBJ2-7 . TRBV6-4 TRBD2 CASNWTSGRGSSYEQYF TGTGCCAGCAACTGGACTAGCGGGAGGGGAAGCTCCTACGAGCAGTACTTC
TRBJ2-5 . TRBV19 . CASSITVFRGPQETQYF TGTGCCAGTAGTATAACCGTATTTCGGGGCCCCCAAGAGACCCAGTACTTC
TRBJ2-1 . TRBV9 . CASSPRGPSLANEQFF TGTGCCAGCAGCCCCCGAGGGCCTAGCCTCGCTAATGAGCAGTTCTTC
TRBJ1-1 . TRBV18 TRBD1 CASSRDRVQAFF TGTGCCAGCTCACGTGACAGGGTACAAGCTTTCTTT
TRBJ2-5 . TRBV2 . CASRSFSSGTQTQYF TGTGCCAGCCGGTCGTTTAGTTCAGGTACCCAGACCCAGTACTTC
TRBJ2-3 . TRBV11-2 . CASSLDLRWQGEVDTQYF TGTGCCAGCAGCTTAGATCTGAGGTGGCAGGGGGAGGTTGATACGCAGTATTTT
TRBJ2-1 . TRBV28 TRBD2 CASSLLAGRRQFF TGTGCCAGCAGTTTACTAGCGGGGCGCAGACAGTTCTTC
TRBJ2-3 . TRBV5-1 . CASSLGYRSTDTQYF TGCGCCAGCAGCTTGGGTTACAGGAGCACAGATACGCAGTATTTT
TRBJ2-7 . TRBV5-1 TRBD1 CASSFDSGGASYEQYF TGCGCCAGCAGCTTCGACTCAGGGGGCGCAAGCTACGAGCAGTACTTC
TRBJ1-2 . TRBV6-1 TRBD1 CASSESPGQAYGYTF TGTGCCAGCAGTGAATCCCCGGGACAGGCTTATGGCTACACCTTC
TRBJ1-6 . TRBV6-5 . CASGQNSPLHF TGTGCCAGCGGGCAGAATTCACCCCTCCACTTT
TRBJ1-2 . TRBV5-1 . CASRKDGQSYGYTF TGCGCCAGCAGAAAGGACGGACAGAGCTATGGCTACACCTTC
TRBJ1-2 . TRBV27 . CASSLSGLVNYGYTF TGTGCCAGCAGTTTATCAGGGCTCGTAAACTATGGCTACACCTTC
TRBJ2-7 . TRBV28 . CASESITYEQYF TGTGCCAGCGAGTCAATTACCTACGAGCAGTACTTC
TRBJ2-2 . TRBV9 TRBD2 CASSPSGANTGELFF TGTGCCAGCAGTCCTAGCGGGGCAAACACCGGGGAGCTGTTTTTT
TRBJ1-2 . TRBV10-2 . CASSDRGQSAGGYTF TGCGCCAGCAGTGACCGAGGACAGTCCGCCGGGGGCTACACCTTC
TRBJ2-6 . TRBV7-9 . CASSLTSTGIGANVLTF TGTGCCAGCAGCTTAACTAGTACAGGGATTGGGGCCAACGTCCTGACTTTC
TRBJ1-3 . TRBV27 TRBD1 CASSAWDSGNTIYF TGTGCCAGCAGTGCTTGGGACAGTGGAAACACCATATATTTT
TRBJ2-3 . TRBV6-4 TRBD2 CASSPGTSGGSDTQYF TGTGCCAGCAGTCCCGGGACTAGCGGGGGATCAGATACGCAGTATTTT
TRBJ1-2 . TRBV25-1 . CASSRGNGYTF TGTGCCAGCAGTCGGGGGAACGGCTACACCTTC
TRBJ1-1 few TRBV9 . CASSVGTMNTEAFF TGTGCCAGCAGCGTAGGGACCATGAACACTGAAGCTTTCTTT
TRBJ2-5 . TRBV7-9 TRBD1 CASSLRGTGEGETQYF TGTGCCAGCAGCCTGAGAGGGACAGGGGAAGGAGAGACCCAGTACTTC
TRBJ1-1 . TRBV7-9 . CASSLVLPRGAFF TGTGCCAGCAGCTTAGTCCTCCCGAGGGGAGCTTTCTTT
TRBJ1-6 . TRBV4-1 . CASSQVGGVRSPLHF TGCGCCAGCAGCCAAGTTGGCGGGGTTCGTTCACCCCTCCACTTT
TRBJ2-3 . TRBV7-2 . CASSPLGREETDTQYF TGTGCCAGCAGCCCCTTGGGCAGGGAAGAAACAGATACGCAGTATTTT
TRBJ2-1 . TRBV29-1 TRBD1 CSVEDRRTGDNEQFF TGCAGCGTTGAAGATCGAAGGACAGGTGACAATGAGCAGTTCTTC
TRBJ2-7 . TRBV6-1 TRBD2 CASSGRTSGKSSYEQYF TGTGCCAGCAGTGGGAGGACTAGCGGCAAAAGCTCCTACGAGCAGTACTTC
TRBJ2-3 . TRBV7-2 . CASRHSGSTDTQYF TGTGCCAGCAGACATAGCGGCAGCACAGATACGCAGTATTTT
TRBJ2-3 . TRBV6-6 TRBD1 CASRSTGVDTQYF TGTGCCAGCAGGTCGACAGGGGTAGATACGCAGTATTTT
TRBJ1-3 . TRBV4-1 TRBD1 CASSPGTGRSGNTIYF TGCGCCAGCAGCCCCGGGACAGGACGCTCTGGAAACACCATATATTTT
TRBJ1-1 . TRBV19 . CASSIGGEFQAFF TGTGCCAGTAGTATCGGGGGGGAGTTTCAAGCTTTCTTT
TRBJ1-1 . TRBV2 . CASSDRKNTEAFF TGTGCCAGCAGTGACAGGAAGAACACTGAAGCTTTCTTT
TRBJ2-2 . TRBV18 . CASSPPKGTGELFF TGTGCCAGCTCACCACCGAAGGGCACCGGGGAGCTGTTTTTT
TRBJ1-1 . TRBV18 . CASSLGTEAFF TGTGCCAGCTCACTAGGGACCGAAGCTTTCTTT
TRBJ2-1 . TRBV5-1 TRBD1 CASSSDRGHNEQFF TGCGCCAGCAGCTCGGACAGGGGGCACAATGAGCAGTTCTTC
TRBJ2-4 . TRBV15 . CATSSVRDGLAKNIQYF TGTGCCACCAGCAGTGTCCGGGACGGTCTAGCCAAAAACATTCAGTACTTC
TRBJ1-1 . TRBV5-1 . CASSLENGLNTEAFF TGCGCCAGCAGCTTGGAGAATGGACTGAACACTGAAGCTTTCTTT
TRBJ2-7 . TRBV5-1 TRBD2 CASSLSGGSYEQYF TGCGCCAGCAGCCTTAGCGGGGGCTCCTACGAGCAGTACTTC
TRBJ2-5 . TRBV27 TRBD2 CASSAGLAGRETQYF TGTGCCAGCAGTGCAGGACTAGCGGGACGGGAGACCCAGTACTTC
TRBJ1-1 . TRBV18 . CASSPKEGNTEAFF TGTGCCAGCTCACCGAAAGAGGGGAACACTGAAGCTTTCTTT
TRBJ1-4 . TRBV19 TRBD1 CASSTLTGEKLFF TGTGCCAGTAGTACCCTGACAGGGGAAAAACTGTTTTTT
TRBJ2-5 . TRBV2 . CATTGEGVETQYF TGTGCCACCACCGGCGAGGGCGTGGAGACCCAGTACTTC
TRBJ1-6 . TRBV9 . CASSVEGNSYNSPLHF TGTGCCAGCAGCGTAGAGGGGAACTCCTATAATTCACCCCTCCACTTT